One and the same sample provided the 26 T cell receptor beta chains below, sequenced in a study of T cells in localized non-small cell lung cancer. Assay used: immunoSEQ multiplex PCR; TCRdb lists only in-frame clones, some missing. This repertoire shows approximately 76,000 clones, 80% found once; its top ten account for 9.5%. This specimen was peripheral blood, taken before any cancer treatment. The receptors originated from a female donor older than 55 with stage I lung adenocarcinoma.

CDR3 nucleotide sequence: TGTGCCAGTAGTCAACCACGGCAGAGGGGTCGGATCTACAATGAGCAGTTCTTC. Translation gives CASSQPRQRGRIYNEQFF. V usage is TRBV19 and J usage is TRBJ2-1; perhaps D is TRBD1 or TRBD2 (5 bases each). The germline gives CDR1 LNHDA, CDR2 SQIVND (reference sequence). The V gene lost 5 bases and the J gene lost 3 bases, with 23 bases spanning the gap. CDR3 size: 18 residues.

The chain recombines TRBV2 with TRBJ2-2; 9 positions match TRBD2. Germline assignment: CDR1 SNHLY and CDR2 FYNNEI. V shed 5 bases and J 4 bases; nucleotides not matched to a gene: 8. The CDR3 runs to 16 residues. The CDR3, as DNA: TGTGCCAGCAGTTCCTATAGCGGGAGTCTCACCGGGGAGCTGTTTTTT. It encodes CASSSYSGSLTGELFF.

This chain links TRBV9 with TRBJ2-5, with TRBD1 as a possible D gene (6 bases). The CDR3 contains 15 residues. The V gene's germline CDR1 is SGDLS and CDR2 YYNGEE. Trimming pared 0 bases from V and 1 base from J, leaving 10 bases between. The chain's CDR3 is CASSVGGQFQETQYF. In DNA form, the CDR3 reads TGTGCCAGCAGCGTAGGGGGGCAGTTCCAAGAGACCCAGTACTTC.

The rearrangement joins TRBV5-8 to TRBJ2-1; TRBD2 aligns across 10 bases. Germline trimming cut 4 bases from V and 9 bases from J; bases unmatched to any gene: 10. This CDR3 contains 15 residues. Germline V gene lookup returns CDR1 SGHTS and CDR2 YDEGEE. The CDR3 DNA sequence: TGTGCCAGCAGCCCGGGGGCTAGCGGGAGATTTGAGCAGTTCTTC. As protein: CASSPGASGRFEQFF.

J is TRBJ2-5 and V is TRBV7-2, with TRBD2 matching 8 bases. The CDR3 has 13 amino acids. V shed 5 bases and J 4 bases; nucleotides not matched to a gene: 3. The germline CDR1 and CDR2 sequences are SGHTA and FQGNSA. In nucleotides, the CDR3 is TGTGCCAGCAGCGCGAGCGGGAGAGAGACCCAGTACTTC. This translates into CASSASGRETQYF.

The chain links TRBV27 to TRBJ2-1; TRBD1 matches at 7 bases. Germline V lookup: CDR1 MNHEY, CDR2 SMNVEV (reference sequence). V gave up 6 bases and J gave up 10 bases; unmatched junction bases: 12. The CDR3 spans 14 residues. Written as DNA, the CDR3 is TGTGCCAGCAGGCCGGGACAGACGATGGAAGAGCAGTTCTTC. Its protein product is CASRPGQTMEEQFF.

The chain is built from TRBV6-6 and TRBJ2-7; D unresolved. V was cut by 2 bases and J by 0 bases, with 2 bases left in between. Germline V gene sequence: CDR1 MNHNY, CDR2 SVGAGI (reference sequence). CDR3 size: 12 residues. CDR3 region: CASSYVSYEQYF. The CDR3 nucleotides read TGTGCCAGCAGTTACGTCTCCTACGAGCAGTACTTC.

J is TRBJ1-3 and V is TRBV9; 10 nucleotides line up with TRBD1. V was pared by 3 bases and J by 6 bases, with 3 bases of the junction left unmatched. The CDR3 has 14 residues. CDR1 is SGDLS and CDR2 is YYNGEE in the germline V gene. The chain's CDR3 is CASSGQGAKNTIYF. The DNA for the CDR3 is TGTGCCAGCAGCGGACAGGGGGCAAAAAACACCATATATTTT. Together with reference TRBV9 and TRBJ1-3, the CDR3 gives the full variable domain: DSGVTQTPKHLITATGQRVTLRCSPRSGDLSVYWYQQSLDQGLQFLIQYYNGEERAKGNILERFSAQQFPDLHSELNLSSLELGDSALYFCASSGQGAKNTIYFGEGSWLTVV.

There are a few counts of this clone. This chain joins TRBV6-5 and TRBJ2-7, with a weak D call TRBD1 (5 bases). Germline assignment: CDR1 MNHEY and CDR2 SVGAGI. This CDR3 spans 13 amino acids. V was cut by 7 bases and J by 2 bases, with 12 bases left in between. This CDR3 is CASKRGSAYEQYF. CDR3 DNA: TGTGCCAGCAAAAGGGGATCGGCCTACGAGCAGTACTTC.

The chain joins TRBV10-3 to TRBJ2-2, with D possibly TRBD2 on 6 matching bases. CDR1 is ENHRY, CDR2 SYGVKD, per germline. Trimming removed 5 bases at V and 6 bases at J, with 16 bases between. The CDR3 sequence is 15 residues long. The DNA of the CDR3 is TGTGCCATCAGTTCATCGACTAGTACCCCCGGGGAGCTGTTTTTT. This sequence encodes CAISSSTSTPGELFF.

The chain combines TRBV12-5 with TRBJ2-5; 9 positions agree with TRBD1. The CDR3 covers 13 residues. V was clipped by 5 bases and J by 5 bases; unmatched bases: 3. CDR1 is LGHNT and CDR2 is FRNRAP in the germline V gene. The CDR3 DNA follows: TGTGCTAGTGGTCACGACAGGGGGGAGACCCAGTACTTC. It yields the protein CASGHDRGETQYF.

This chain links TRBV7-9 with TRBJ2-5, with D tentatively TRBD1 (5 bases). V lost 1 base to trimming and J lost 0 bases, with 6 bases between them. This CDR3 region has 14 residues. Germline loops: CDR1 SEHNR, CDR2 FQNEAQ (reference sequence). CDR3 in amino acids: CASSLVGDQETQYF. The CDR3 nucleotides are TGTGCCAGCAGCTTAGTAGGGGACCAAGAGACCCAGTACTTC.

This chain uses TRBV4-1 with TRBJ2-7; TRBD1 is a possible D gene (5 bases). V was shortened by 0 bases and J by 4 bases, with 13 bases between the two germline ends. CDR1 and CDR2 (germline): MGHRA, YSYEKL. This CDR3 contains 15 residues. CDR3 in DNA: TGCGCCAGCAGCCAAGATTTTCAGGGAAGGTACGAGCAGTACTTC. It is translated as CASSQDFQGRYEQYF.

This clone has just a few counts. The chain has TRBV30 and TRBJ1-1; D remains ambiguous. The germline V gene encodes CDR1 GTSNPN and CDR2 SVGIG (reference sequence). This CDR3 comprises 13 residues. V was shortened by 3 bases and J by 0 bases, with 8 bases between the two germline ends. CDR3 in amino acids: CAWRRQMNTEAFF. The CDR3 region has the DNA TGTGCCTGGAGACGTCAGATGAACACTGAAGCTTTCTTT.

The V gene is TRBV2, the J gene TRBJ1-4, with no clear D. The CDR3 is 12 amino acids. Germline-derived CDR1 and CDR2 are SNHLY and FYNNEI. V was shortened by 10 bases and J by 1 base, with 7 bases between the two germline ends. CDR3 bases: TGTGCCACCCGGGGAACTAATGAAAAACTGTTTTTT. The encoded protein is CATRGTNEKLFF.

The chain is built from TRBV19 and TRBJ1-1; 8 positions agree with TRBD1. Germline V lookup: CDR1 LNHDA, CDR2 SQIVND (reference sequence). CDR3 length: 14 amino acids. J was trimmed by 3 bases and V by 4 bases; bases with no gene match: 4. The CDR3 protein is CASSTQGADTEAFF. DNA of the CDR3: TGTGCCAGTAGTACCCAGGGGGCGGACACTGAAGCTTTCTTT.

The chain couples TRBV30 to TRBJ1-2; D ambiguous. CDR1 and CDR2 (germline): GTSNPN, SVGIG (reference sequence). V was shortened by 7 bases and J by 5 bases, with 17 bases between the two germline ends. This CDR3 spans 13 amino acids. The CDR3 coding sequence is TGTGCCTCACATGGGCCCCGTGGGTATGGCTACACCTTC. Translation: CASHGPRGYGYTF. Looking up the rest from reference TRBV30 and TRBJ1-2 gives the full variable domain: SQTIHQWPATLVQPVGSPLSLECTVEGTSNPNLYWYRQAAGRGLQLLFYSVGIGQISSEVPQNLSASRPQDRQFILSSKKLLLSDSGFYLCASHGPRGYGYTFGSGTRLTVV.

The chain combines TRBV7-2 with TRBJ2-2; possibly TRBD2 for D (6 bases). The germline V and J ends were trimmed by 5 bases and 6 bases, with 10 bases remaining between them. The CDR3 spans 13 residues. Looked up from germline, CDR1 is SGHTA and CDR2 is FQGNSA. CDR3 sequence: CASSLGTAGELFF. The CDR3 region has the DNA TGTGCCAGCAGCCTGGGGACTGCCGGGGAGCTGTTTTTT.

The chain joins TRBV27 to TRBJ1-5; D is ambiguous. Germline CDR1 reads MNHEY; CDR2 reads SMNVEV (reference sequence). CDR3 length: 13 residues. V gave up 1 base and J gave up 9 bases, with 10 bases separating them. For the CDR3, the DNA is TGTGCCAGCAGTTTATTTGGGTCCTTGCCCCAGCATTTT. Protein: CASSLFGSLPQHF.

The gene calls are TRBV14 and TRBJ2-7; D is perhaps TRBD1 (6 bases). Trimming cost V 0 bases and J 3 bases, with 18 bases left between them. The germline V gene has CDR1 SGHDN and CDR2 FVKESK. The CDR3 runs 17 residues. CDR3 nucleotides: TGTGCCAGCAGCCAAGATGGTCTACAGGGCAATCACTACGAGCAGTACTTC. Its protein product is CASSQDGLQGNHYEQYF.

This clone appeared once. The V gene is TRBV6-1, the J gene TRBJ1-6; 10 nucleotides agree with TRBD1. Germline trimming cut 2 bases from V and 6 bases from J; bases unmatched to any gene: 4. The CDR3 spans 16 residues. CDR1 and CDR2 (germline): MNHNS, SASEGT. CDR3 region: CASSEIRDRGNSPLHF. CDR3 nucleotides: TGTGCCAGCAGTGAAATCAGGGACAGGGGTAATTCACCCCTCCACTTT.

The gene calls are TRBV19 and TRBJ1-1; tentatively, D is TRBD1 (5 bases). The germline gives CDR1 LNHDA, CDR2 SQIVND (reference sequence). V lost 5 bases, J lost 7 bases, and 14 bases lay in between. The CDR3 consists of 13 residues. In DNA form, the CDR3 reads TGTGCCAGTAGTGGGGGGATTGGGGATGAAGCTTTCTTT. It codes for CASSGGIGDEAFF. The full variable domain, with the rest looked up from reference TRBV19 and TRBJ1-1, is DGGITQSPKYLFRKEGQNVTLSCEQNLNHDAMYWYRQDPGQGLRLIYYSQIVNDFQKGDIAEGYSVSREKKESFPLTVTSAQKNPTAFYLCASSGGIGDEAFFGQGTRLTVV.

The chain uses TRBV6-6 and TRBJ1-2, with TRBD1 matching 10 bases. Germline V CDR1 and CDR2: MNHNY, SVGAGI (reference sequence). V lost 2 bases, J lost 6 bases, and 3 bases stayed unmatched. The CDR3 consists of 14 residues. The CDR3 sequence is CASSYRQGADGYTF. CDR3 coding DNA: TGTGCCAGCAGTTACCGACAGGGGGCTGATGGCTACACCTTC.

The chain carries TRBV10-1 and TRBJ2-5; TRBD1 might be the D (5 bases). The CDR3 length is 15 residues. Trimming pared 6 bases from V and 7 bases from J, leaving 21 bases between. Germline CDR1 is WNHNN and CDR2 is SYGVQD (reference sequence). The CDR3 region is CASRGSPQGAGTQYF. The CDR3 DNA is TGCGCCAGCAGGGGTTCCCCGCAGGGTGCAGGGACCCAGTACTTC.

This clone was detected only once. This chain connects TRBV27 to TRBJ1-2; 7 bases line up with TRBD1. The trim removed 6 bases at V and 2 bases at J, leaving 6 bases unmatched. Germline V gene lookup returns CDR1 MNHEY and CDR2 SMNVEV (reference sequence). The CDR3 is 14 amino acids. As DNA, the CDR3 is TGTGCCAGCAGCCCAGGGGGATCCAACTATGGCTACACCTTC. Its translation: CASSPGGSNYGYTF.

This chain links TRBV19 with TRBJ1-5, with D maybe TRBD1 (6 bases). Germline CDR1 and CDR2: LNHDA and SQIVND (reference sequence). Trimming shortened V by 5 bases and J by 0 bases, and 17 bases separated the two germline ends. The CDR3 has 17 residues. CDR3 amino acids: CASSLLDRKGSNQPQHF. For the CDR3, the DNA is TGTGCCAGTAGTCTTCTGGACAGAAAGGGTAGCAATCAGCCCCAGCATTTT.